This entry describes one TCR beta chain. Participants were aged about 18 to 95 years, lived in 24 US areas, and enrolled virtually. This sample was taken from a study of blood T cell repertoires in COVID-19. About the study: Both acute and convalescent COVID-19 samples were obtained from the United States, Italy and Spain. T cells, B-cell-depleted T cells, or PBMCs provided the cDNA or gDNA that served as material.

From germline, CDR1 is KGHSH and CDR2 LQKENI. Between the trimmed V and J ends, which lost 0 bases and 7 bases, there was a span of 12 bases. The CDR3 consists of 14 residues. The data were produced by immunoSEQ multiplex PCR, yet TCRdb's version contains in-frame clones alone and is incomplete. The sample holds roughly 220,000 clones, around 90% seen once. Sequenced material: PBMCs or T cells enriched from blood (not recorded which). This TCR came from a woman aged 25-40 years who had recovered from COVID-19. The chain employs TRBV18 and TRBJ1-2; D unresolved. The chain's CDR3 is CASSPPGGLPGYTF. The CDR3 region has the DNA TGTGCCAGCTCACCACCGGGAGGGCTCCCTGGCTACACCTTC.